This T cell receptor beta chain was identified during a study of blood T cell repertoires in COVID-19. For the study at large: Nucleic acid was either cDNA or gDNA, and it came from T cells, B-cell-depleted T cells, or PBMCs.

Seattle researchers signed up patients amid active infection and tracked them longitudinally. Germline values: CDR1 SNHLY, CDR2 FYNNEI. The CDR3 is 15 amino acids. The ends lost 5 bases at V and 7 bases at J; junction bases unmatched: 8. In the source study's methods: Amplification of reference gene primers provided the estimated nucleated cell counts. Clones were read by immunoSEQ multiplex PCR, and TCRdb kept only the in-frame ones, dropping some. That table furnishes V, J and clone size, whereas the DNA furnished D and trimming. Among fewer than 250,000 clones listed, roughly 88% were seen once. The TCR comes from a woman of 80 years or more with COVID-19, enrolled during active disease. The source material was peripheral blood. The chain is built from TRBV2 and TRBJ1-1; 12 positions match TRBD1. DNA of the CDR3: TGTGCCAGCAGTCCGGGACAGGGGGCGCAGGGTGAAGCTTTCTTT. Translation: CASSPGQGAQGEAFF. Looking up the rest from reference TRBV2 and TRBJ1-1 gives the full variable domain: EPEVTQTPSHQVTQMGQEVILRCVPISNHLYFYWYRQILGQKVEFLVSFYNNEISEKSEIFDDQFSVERPDGSNFTLKIRSTKLEDSAMYFCASSPGQGAQGEAFFGQGTRLTVV.